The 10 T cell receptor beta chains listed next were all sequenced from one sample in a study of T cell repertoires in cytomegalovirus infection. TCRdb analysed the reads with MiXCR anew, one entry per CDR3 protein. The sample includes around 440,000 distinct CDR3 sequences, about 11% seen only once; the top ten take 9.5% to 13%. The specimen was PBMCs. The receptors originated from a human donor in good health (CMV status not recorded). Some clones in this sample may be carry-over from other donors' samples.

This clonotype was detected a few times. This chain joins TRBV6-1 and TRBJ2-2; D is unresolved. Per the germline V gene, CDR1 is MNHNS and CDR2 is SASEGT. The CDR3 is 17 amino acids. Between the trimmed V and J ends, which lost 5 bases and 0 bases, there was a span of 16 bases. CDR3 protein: CASSPLVGITNTGELFF. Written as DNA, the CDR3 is TGTGCCAGCAGTCCTTTGGTAGGGATTACGAACACCGGGGAGCTGTTTTTT.

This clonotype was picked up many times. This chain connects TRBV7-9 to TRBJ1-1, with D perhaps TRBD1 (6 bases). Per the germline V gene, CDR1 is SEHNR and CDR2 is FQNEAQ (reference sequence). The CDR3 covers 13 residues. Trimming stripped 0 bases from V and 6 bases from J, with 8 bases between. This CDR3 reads CASSLAGTSEAFF. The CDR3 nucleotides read TGTGCCAGCAGCTTAGCCGGGACATCTGAAGCTTTCTTT.

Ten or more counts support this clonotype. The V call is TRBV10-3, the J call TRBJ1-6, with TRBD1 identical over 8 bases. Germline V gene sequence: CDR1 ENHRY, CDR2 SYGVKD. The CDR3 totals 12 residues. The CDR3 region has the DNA TGTGCGGTTGGACAGGGTAATTCACCCCTCCACTTT. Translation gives CAVGQGNSPLHF.

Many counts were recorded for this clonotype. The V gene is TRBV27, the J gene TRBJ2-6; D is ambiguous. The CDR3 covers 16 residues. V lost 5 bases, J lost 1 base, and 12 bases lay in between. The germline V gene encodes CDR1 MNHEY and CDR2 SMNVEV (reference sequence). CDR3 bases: TGTGCCAGCAGTCCCAATGACCTTTCTGGGGCCAACGTCCTGACTTTC. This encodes CASSPNDLSGANVLTF.

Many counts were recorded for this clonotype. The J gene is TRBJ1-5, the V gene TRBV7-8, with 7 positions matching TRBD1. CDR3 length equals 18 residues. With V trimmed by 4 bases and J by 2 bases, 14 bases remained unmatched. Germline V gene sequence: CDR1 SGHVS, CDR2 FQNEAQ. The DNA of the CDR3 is TGTGCCAGCAGCTCGGGGACAGCAATCAGACGGGGCAATCAGCCCCAGCATTTT. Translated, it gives CASSSGTAIRRGNQPQHF.

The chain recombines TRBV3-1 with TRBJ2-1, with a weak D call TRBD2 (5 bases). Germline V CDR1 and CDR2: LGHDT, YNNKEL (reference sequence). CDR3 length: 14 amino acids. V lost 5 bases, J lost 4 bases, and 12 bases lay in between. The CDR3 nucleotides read TGTGCCAGCAGCAACGTGGGAGATTACAATGAGCAGTTCTTC. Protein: CASSNVGDYNEQFF.

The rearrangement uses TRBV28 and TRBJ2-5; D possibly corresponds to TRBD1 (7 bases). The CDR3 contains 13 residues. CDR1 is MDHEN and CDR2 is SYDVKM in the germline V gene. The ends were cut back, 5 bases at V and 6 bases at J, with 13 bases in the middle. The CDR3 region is CASSPQGRKTQYF. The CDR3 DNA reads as TGTGCCAGCAGTCCACAGGGGAGGAAGACCCAGTACTTC.

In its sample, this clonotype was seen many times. CDR3 coding DNA: TGTGCCAGCAGCCCCCAGACGGAAGGCTACGAGCAGTACTTC. Protein sequence: CASSPQTEGYEQYF. The gene calls are TRBV7-6 and TRBJ2-7; D call uncertain. Germline lookup yields CDR1 SGHVS and CDR2 FNYEAQ. V lost 5 bases to trimming and J lost 3 bases, with 14 bases between them. This CDR3 is 14 amino acids long.

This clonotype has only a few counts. For the CDR3, the DNA is TGTGCCAGCAGCCTCCTACAGGATGACACCGGGGAGCTGTTTTTT. Its translation: CASSLLQDDTGELFF. This chain joins TRBV7-9 and TRBJ2-2, with a tentative D call TRBD1 (5 bases). V shed 5 bases and J shed 3 bases, with 13 bases lying between them. Germline lookup yields CDR1 SEHNR and CDR2 FQNEAQ (reference sequence). This CDR3 is built from 15 residues.

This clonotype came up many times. CDR3 sequence reads: CASSLEAGRWMNTEAFF. CDR3 sequence (DNA): TGTGCCAGCAGCTTAGAAGCGGGCCGGTGGATGAACACTGAAGCTTTCTTT. J is TRBJ1-1 and V is TRBV11-1; no definite D call. CDR1 is SGHAT and CDR2 is FQDESV in the germline V gene (reference sequence). V was shortened by 1 base and J by 0 bases, with 15 bases between the two germline ends. The CDR3 has 17 amino acids. Drawing the rest from reference TRBV11-1 and TRBJ1-1, the complete variable domain is EAEVAQSPRYKITEKSQAVAFWCDPISGHATLYWYRQILGQGPELLVQFQDESVVDDSQLPKDRFSAERLKGVDSTLKIQPAELGDSAMYLCASSLEAGRWMNTEAFFGQGTRLTVV.